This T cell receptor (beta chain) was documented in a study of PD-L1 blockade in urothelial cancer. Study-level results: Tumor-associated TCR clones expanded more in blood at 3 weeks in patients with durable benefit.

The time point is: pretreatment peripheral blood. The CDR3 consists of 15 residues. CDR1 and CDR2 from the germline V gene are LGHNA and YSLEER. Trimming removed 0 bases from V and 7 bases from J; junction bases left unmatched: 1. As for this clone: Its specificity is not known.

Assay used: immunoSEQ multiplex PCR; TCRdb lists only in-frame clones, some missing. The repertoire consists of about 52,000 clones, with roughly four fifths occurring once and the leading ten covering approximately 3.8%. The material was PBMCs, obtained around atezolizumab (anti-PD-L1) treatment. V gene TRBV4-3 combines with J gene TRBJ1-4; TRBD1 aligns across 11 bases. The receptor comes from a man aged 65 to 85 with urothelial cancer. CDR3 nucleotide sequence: TGCGCCAGCAGCCAAGAGGGGACAGGGGGTGAAAAACTGTTTTTT. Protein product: CASSQEGTGGEKLFF.